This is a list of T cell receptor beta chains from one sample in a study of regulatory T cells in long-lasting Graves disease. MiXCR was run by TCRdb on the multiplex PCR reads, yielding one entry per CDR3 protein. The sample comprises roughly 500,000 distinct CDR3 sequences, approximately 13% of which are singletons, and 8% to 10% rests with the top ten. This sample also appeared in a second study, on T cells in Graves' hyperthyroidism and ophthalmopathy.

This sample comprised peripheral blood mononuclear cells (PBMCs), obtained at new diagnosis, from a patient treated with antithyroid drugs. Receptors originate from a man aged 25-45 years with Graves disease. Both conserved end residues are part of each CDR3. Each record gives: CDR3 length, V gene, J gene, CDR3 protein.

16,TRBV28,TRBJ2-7,CASSPLQRDRGDEQYF
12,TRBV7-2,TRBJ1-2,CASSVDGYGYTF
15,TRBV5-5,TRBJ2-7,CASSPPGPNTNEQYF
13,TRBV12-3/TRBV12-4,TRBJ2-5,CASTLNGKETQYF
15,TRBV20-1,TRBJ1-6,CSAEAGGRNNSPLHF
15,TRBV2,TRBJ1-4,CASRVTGAIGEKLFF
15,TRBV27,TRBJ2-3,CASSLSYSNTDTQYF
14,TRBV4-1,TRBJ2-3,CASSQGTTSDTQYF
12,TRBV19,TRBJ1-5,CASSIIRQPQHF
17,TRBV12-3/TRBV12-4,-,CASSSPLTSGRTYEQYF
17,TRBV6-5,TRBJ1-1,CASSYPKAGRGLSEAFF
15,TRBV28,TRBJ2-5,CASSLGGRVQETQYF
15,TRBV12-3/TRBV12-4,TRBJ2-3,CASSFGTGVRDTQYF
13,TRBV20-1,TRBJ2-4,CSAGPLAKNIQYF
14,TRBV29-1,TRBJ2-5,CSVEGPLTEETQYF
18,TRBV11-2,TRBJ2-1,CASSLRTLAGGLYNEQFF
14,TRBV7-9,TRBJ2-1,CAIKGEVDYNEQFF
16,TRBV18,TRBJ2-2,CASSPFGTLNTGELFF
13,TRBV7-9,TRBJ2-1,CASSLMGEGEQFF
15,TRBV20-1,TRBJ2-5,CSVIRGGRYQETQYF
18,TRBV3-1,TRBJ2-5,CASSQVLAGGLYQETQYF
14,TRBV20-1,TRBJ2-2,CSASPPPNTGELFF
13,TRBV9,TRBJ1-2,CASSVLQGEGYTF
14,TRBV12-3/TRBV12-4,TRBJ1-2,CASSFRQYGYGYTF
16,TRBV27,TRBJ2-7,CASSLSGAPLIYEQYF
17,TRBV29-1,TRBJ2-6,CSVSVQLGTSGANVLTF
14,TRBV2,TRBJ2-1,CASRGGTPYNEQFF
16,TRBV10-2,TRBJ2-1,CASRDLAGGPSGEQFF
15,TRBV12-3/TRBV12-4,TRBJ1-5,CASSLAGGGGQPQHF
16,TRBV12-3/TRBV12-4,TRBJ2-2,CASSLASFANTGELFF
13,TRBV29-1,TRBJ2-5,CSATGTSSETQYF
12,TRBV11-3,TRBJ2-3,CASSLRDDTQYF
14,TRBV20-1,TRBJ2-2,CSARTDSRAGELFF
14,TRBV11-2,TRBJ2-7,CASMRLAGNYEQYF
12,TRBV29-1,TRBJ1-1,CSAPLSNTEAIF
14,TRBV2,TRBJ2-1,CASSEDPSRNEQFF